The 2 T cell receptor beta chains in this list originate from one sample, sequenced in a study of T cells after yellow fever vaccination. TCRdb reprocessed the 5' RACE reads via MiXCR and lists one record per CDR3 protein. The data hold about 360,000 distinct CDR3 sequences, with roughly 6.1% observed a single time. The sequenced sample was PBMCs, obtained 5 days after the yellow fever booster vaccination. These receptors were taken from a man aged 30 to 45 who received the YFV17D yellow fever vaccine.

This chain joins TRBV6-5 and TRBJ2-7; a weak D match, TRBD2 (6 bases). V was trimmed by 2 bases and J by 10 bases, leaving 18 bases between them. The CDR3 covers 14 residues. CDR1 and CDR2 from the germline V gene are MNHEY and SVGAGI. CDR3 in DNA: TGTGCCAGCAGTTACGTGTCGGGAGAAGAAGGACAGTACTTC. Amino acids: CASSYVSGEEGQYF.

There are a few counts of this clonotype. The chain has TRBV7-9 and TRBJ2-1, with no clear D. CDR3 length equals 11 residues. Per the germline V gene, CDR1 is SEHNR and CDR2 is FQNEAQ (reference sequence). V lost 6 bases, J lost 6 bases, and 6 bases lay in between. CDR3 in amino acids: CASRSPNEQFF. CDR3 sequence (DNA): TGTGCCAGCAGGTCCCCCAATGAGCAGTTCTTC.